Listed here are 16 T cell receptor beta chains from one sample, sequenced in a study of CD8 T cells in ankylosing spondylitis. Overall study results and limits: A TCR beta motif of 8 or 9 highly homologous variants appeared characteristic of ankylosing spondylitis blood.

No antigen is known for these receptors. TCRdb recomputed calls from the 5' RACE reads with MiXCR, one row per CDR3 protein. This sample has 470,000 or so distinct CDR3 sequences, with 20% to 30% found just once. The sample consisted of blood, either unsorted or a sorted T cell fraction (not recorded which). The source is a male donor with ankylosing spondylitis.

In its sample, this clonotype was seen a few times. The chain couples TRBV12-3 or TRBV12-4 to TRBJ2-1, with 11 positions matching TRBD2. This CDR3 region has 16 residues. The V gene end was trimmed by 1 base and the J gene end by 9 bases; junction bases not matched to a gene: 8. The CDR3, as DNA: TGTGCCAGCAGTTTAGGGTCCCCTAGCGGGGGGTTTGAGCAGTTCTTC. It translates to CASSLGSPSGGFEQFF.

This CDR3 reads CASSRRTDQPQHF. The CDR3 nucleotides read TGTGCCAGCAGCCGACGGACAGATCAGCCCCAGCATTTT. The chain has TRBV3-1 and TRBJ1-5; D perhaps matches TRBD1 (6 bases). The CDR3 is 13 amino acids. From germline, CDR1 is LGHDT and CDR2 YNNKEL (reference sequence). The V and J ends lost 4 bases and 5 bases respectively, with 9 bases between them.

This clonotype appeared a few times. The V and J genes are TRBV20-1 and TRBJ2-4, with D unclear. CDR1 and CDR2 from the germline V gene are DFQATT and SNEGSKA (reference sequence). Trimming took 3 bases from V and 2 from J, leaving 8 bases between them. The length of the CDR3 is 13 residues. The CDR3 DNA reads as TGCAGTGCTAGGGGCGCTTCCAAAAACATTCAGTACTTC. This encodes CSARGASKNIQYF.

This clonotype was observed a handful of times. The CDR3: CASSSTGGYVNEQFF. CDR3 DNA sequence: TGTGCCAGTAGTAGTACAGGGGGCTATGTAAATGAGCAGTTCTTC. The chain couples TRBV19 to TRBJ2-1, with TRBD1 identical over 9 bases. The CDR3 consists of 15 residues. In germline, CDR1 is LNHDA, CDR2 SQIVND (reference sequence). The V and J ends lost 4 bases and 7 bases, in that order; junction bases with no gene match: 8.

J is TRBJ2-3 and V is TRBV4-2; 11 bases match TRBD2. This CDR3 contains 18 residues. V was clipped by 0 bases and J by 3 bases; unmatched bases: 8. Germline assignment: CDR1 LGHNA and CDR2 YNFKEQ. CDR3 loop: CASSQDPGLAGGTDTQYF. The CDR3 DNA reads as TGTGCCAGCAGCCAAGACCCCGGACTAGCGGGTGGGACAGATACGCAGTATTTT.

This clonotype was seen more than once but under ten times. This chain uses TRBV9 with TRBJ2-5, with TRBD2 as a possible D gene (6 bases). This CDR3 has 14 amino acids. Germline values: CDR1 SGDLS, CDR2 YYNGEE. Trimming cost V 5 bases and J 5 bases, with 16 bases left between them. In DNA, the CDR3 is TGTGCCAGCAGTCTCATGGGGGGTAGGGAGACCCAGTACTTC. The encoded protein is CASSLMGGRETQYF.

The genes are TRBV30 and TRBJ2-2, with D perhaps being TRBD1 or TRBD2 (6 bases each). The CDR3 runs to 14 residues. Looked up from germline, CDR1 is GTSNPN and CDR2 is SVGIG (reference sequence). Trimming stripped 3 bases from V and 1 base from J, with 9 bases between. The CDR3 region is CAWSGGGNTGELFF. The CDR3 DNA reads TGTGCCTGGAGCGGGGGCGGGAACACCGGGGAGCTGTTTTTT.

This clonotype has a handful of counts. The chain is built from TRBV9 and TRBJ1-2; 7 bases line up with TRBD1. The CDR3 has 13 amino acids. Unmatched junction bases numbered 7, after V lost 3 bases and J lost 8 bases. CDR1 SGDLS and CDR2 YYNGEE come from the germline V gene. The CDR3 coding sequence is TGTGCCAGCAGCGCCGGACAGGTCCGCGGCTACACCTTC. It encodes CASSAGQVRGYTF.

This chain joins TRBV21-1 and TRBJ2-1; TRBD2, as called in the table, went unchecked against the DNA. TRBV21-1 has pseudogene status. The CDR3 totals 23 residues. The CDR3 coding sequence is TGTGCCAGCAGCAAGCTCCCCCCCCCTAGCGGACGCCCTACCCTACTACAGTACAATGAGCAGTTCTTC. Translation gives CASSKLPPPSGRPTLLQYNEQFF.

This clonotype was detected a few times. Here the CDR3 reads CSAFGTRGPDTQYF. For the CDR3, the DNA is TGCAGTGCTTTCGGGACTAGAGGCCCAGATACGCAGTATTTT. The rearrangement joins TRBV20-1 to TRBJ2-3; 8 bases are shared with TRBD2. J was trimmed by 4 bases and V by 5 bases; bases with no gene match: 8. The CDR3 covers 14 residues. Germline CDR1 reads DFQATT; CDR2 reads SNEGSKA (reference sequence).

A few counts support this clonotype. CDR3 DNA sequence: TGTGCCAGCAGCCAATTGACAGGGGGCGGCGAGCAGTACTTC. Translation: CASSQLTGGGEQYF. The gene calls are TRBV5-8 and TRBJ2-7; 10 bases are shared with TRBD1. Germline-derived CDR1 and CDR2 are SGHTS and YDEGEE. The CDR3 length is 14 residues. With 4 bases clipped from V and 6 bases from J, the junction kept 7 bases outside the gene matches.

This clonotype was counted only a few times. The chain employs TRBV7-6 and TRBJ2-1; tentatively, D is TRBD1 (5 bases). The CDR3 is made up of 12 amino acids. Looked up from germline, CDR1 is SGHVS and CDR2 is FNYEAQ. V lost 3 bases and J lost 9, with 9 bases in between. CDR3 residues: CASSFQGTEQFF. CDR3 DNA: TGTGCCAGCAGCTTTCAGGGTACTGAGCAGTTCTTC.

The chain uses TRBV24-1 and TRBJ2-2, with a tentative D call TRBD2 (6 bases). The CDR3 covers 15 residues. V lost 2 bases, J lost 4 bases, and 10 bases lay in between. CDR1 KGHDR and CDR2 SFDVKD come from the germline V gene. In nucleotides, the CDR3 is TGTGCCACCAGTGATTCGGGGGTTAGCACCGGGGAGCTGTTTTTT. Protein product: CATSDSGVSTGELFF.

V is TRBV5-1 and J is TRBJ1-4, with D possibly TRBD1 on 5 matching bases. Germline V lookup: CDR1 SGHRS, CDR2 YFSETQ. V was cut by 4 bases and J by 4 bases, with 11 bases left in between. This CDR3 spans 14 amino acids. DNA for the CDR3: TGCGCCAGCAGCATCCAGGGTGGTAATGAAAAACTGTTTTTT. Translation gives CASSIQGGNEKLFF.

Only a few counts were recorded for this clonotype. The chain is built from TRBV12-3 or TRBV12-4 and TRBJ2-1, with 7 bases fitting TRBD1. The CDR3 consists of 12 residues. V was clipped by 7 bases and J by 7 bases; unmatched bases: 4. CDR3 nucleotide sequence: TGTGCCAGCACCCAACAGGGGAATGAGCAGTTCTTC. Its translation is CASTQQGNEQFF.

The chain uses TRBV10-3 and TRBJ1-1; TRBD1 matches at 9 bases. CDR1 ENHRY and CDR2 SYGVKD come from the germline V gene. With 8 bases clipped from V and 2 bases from J, the junction kept 6 bases outside the gene matches. The CDR3 is made up of 14 amino acids. CDR3 in DNA: TGTGCCATCGGGTTGGGACAGGGAAACACTGAAGCTTTCTTT. Translation: CAIGLGQGNTEAFF.